This T cell receptor beta chain is from a study of shared clonotypes between healthy human individuals. Background on the study: There were three CD4 naive, three CD4 memory, two CD8 naive and one CD8 memory plates per donor.

CDR3 length equals 15 residues. The V gene's germline CDR1 is MGHRA and CDR2 YSYEKL. J lost 3 bases, V lost 5 bases, and 10 bases had no gene match. Assay: immunoSEQ multiplex PCR; the TCRdb copy retains only in-frame clones and omits some. The sample carries approximately 2.4 million clones, more than 90% recorded once. The sequence was collected from a man in his late teens or twenties in good health. Input material: naive CD4+ T cells sorted from blood. The subset is: CD45RA+ positively selected. V and J are TRBV4-1 and TRBJ2-7; 7 bases agree with TRBD1. CDR3 region: CASSSREQGYYEQYF. The CDR3 DNA follows: TGCGCCAGCAGCTCCCGGGAACAGGGGTACTACGAGCAGTACTTC.